Below are 24 T cell receptor beta chains sequenced from a single sample in a study of OX40 agonist ivuxolimab in advanced cancers. Library method: the immunoSEQ multiplex PCR assay. TCRdb took over this immuneACCESS table, retaining in-frame rearrangements with V and J assigned. Such tables are incomplete; in checked studies, under half of the missing clones stem from an unresolved V gene, and the remainder is unexplained. The sample records some 65,000 clones, about 85% of which are singletons. The biggest ten clones account for 4% of the sample. The source was CD4+ or CD8+ T cells sorted from blood, collected in a trial of the OX40 agonist ivuxolimab. The receptors were gathered from an adult with an advanced solid tumor such as melanoma, head and neck, liver or kidney cancer.

The V gene is TRBV28, the J gene TRBJ1-2, with D maybe TRBD1 (6 bases). The CDR3 extends over 11 amino acids. CDR1 and CDR2 (germline): MDHEN, SYDVKM. CDR3 coding DNA: TGTGCAACAGGGCCGATCTATGGCTACACCTTC. It is translated as CATGPIYGYTF.

V and J are TRBV9 and TRBJ2-2; D is undetermined. In germline, CDR1 is SGDLS, CDR2 YYNGEE. The CDR3 consists of 16 residues. Trimming took off 2 bases at V and 7 bases at J, with 18 bases between the two ends. CDR3: CASSVSGDRWGGELFF. In DNA, the CDR3 is TGTGCCAGCAGCGTTTCCGGAGATAGGTGGGGCGGGGAGCTGTTTTTT.

The rearrangement uses TRBV10-2 and TRBJ2-6; the D gene is possibly TRBD1 (5 bases). The ends were cut back, 5 bases at V and 4 bases at J, with 9 bases in the middle. Germline V gene sequence: CDR1 WSHSY, CDR2 SAAADI. CDR3 length equals 14 residues. The CDR3 DNA follows: TGCGCCAGCAGTCGACAGTCGGGGGCCAACGTCCTGACTTTC. It encodes CASSRQSGANVLTF.

The rearrangement links TRBV28 to TRBJ2-1; D is ambiguous. The CDR3 contains 15 residues. Germline CDR1 MDHEN, CDR2 SYDVKM. Between the trimmed V and J ends, which lost 5 bases and 4 bases, there was a span of 15 bases. The DNA of the CDR3 is TGTGCCAGCAGTGTGGCCCAGTTGGCTTACAATGAGCAGTTCTTC. Protein product: CASSVAQLAYNEQFF. The variable domain in full, with the rest retrieved from reference TRBV28 and TRBJ2-1, is DVKVTQSSRYLVKRTGEKVFLECVQDMDHENMFWYRQDPGLGLRLIYFSYDVKMKEKGDIPEGYSVSREKKERFSLILESASTNQTSMYLCASSVAQLAYNEQFFGPGTRLTVL.

This clone showed up just once. The chain uses TRBV7-2 and TRBJ2-1; 9 bases map to TRBD2. V gave up 1 base and J gave up 3 bases; unmatched junction bases: 1. The CDR3 is 15 residues long. CDR1 is SGHTA, CDR2 FQGNSA, per germline. The CDR3 DNA sequence: TGTGCCAGCAGCTTAGATAGCGGGGGCTACAATGAGCAGTTCTTC. Amino acid sequence: CASSLDSGGYNEQFF.

The chain employs TRBV4-1 and TRBJ1-5; D remains unclear. Germline V gene data show CDR1 as MGHRA and CDR2 as YSYEKL. V was shortened by 0 bases and J by 5 bases, with 11 bases between the two germline ends. This CDR3 comprises 15 residues. The CDR3 loop reads CASSQDETRDQPQHF. CDR3 coding DNA: TGCGCCAGCAGCCAAGATGAAACGAGGGATCAGCCCCAGCATTTT.

Of note for this clone: The sample carries other DNA sequences with the same CDR3. The chain uses TRBV5-1 and TRBJ1-2; tentatively, D is TRBD1 (5 bases). The V end lost 4 bases, the J end lost 4 bases, and 8 bases lay between the germline ends. Germline-derived CDR1 and CDR2 are SGHRS and YFSETQ. The CDR3 is 12 amino acids. CDR3 in DNA: TGCGCCAGCAGCGGACAAGGCTATGGCTACACCTTC. Protein sequence: CASSGQGYGYTF.

The V and J genes are TRBV28 and TRBJ2-7; 12 bases align to TRBD2. CDR1 is MDHEN and CDR2 is SYDVKM in the germline V gene. V lost 7 bases and J lost 0; bases outside the gene matches: 4. The CDR3 extends over 15 amino acids. CDR3 in DNA: TGTGCCAGCAAATCTAGCGGGAGGGCCTCCTACGAGCAGTACTTC. This sequence encodes CASKSSGRASYEQYF.

CDR3 in amino acids: CASSVSTGNWGNIQYF. The CDR3 DNA reads TGCGCCAGCAGCGTATCCACAGGGAATTGGGGAAACATTCAGTACTTC. V is TRBV5-1 and J is TRBJ2-4; TRBD1 might be the D (6 bases). The CDR3 consists of 16 residues. The V gene's germline CDR1 is SGHRS and CDR2 YFSETQ. Trimming took off 4 bases at V and 6 bases at J, with 20 bases between the two ends.

The chain has TRBV6-1 and TRBJ2-7; 9 positions agree with TRBD2. The V gene end was trimmed by 2 bases and the J gene end by 2 bases; junction bases not matched to a gene: 4. The CDR3 contains 15 residues. The germline V gene has CDR1 MNHNS and CDR2 SASEGT. CDR3 protein: CASSERAGGPYEQYF. Here the CDR3 DNA reads TGTGCCAGCAGTGAAAGGGCGGGAGGGCCCTACGAGCAGTACTTC.

This clone was observed once. CDR3 region: CASLSTTGTLYEQYF. DNA for the CDR3: TGTGCCAGCCTCTCAACCACCGGGACCCTCTACGAGCAGTACTTC. The V call is TRBV25-1, the J call TRBJ2-7; D possibly matches TRBD1 or TRBD2 (5 bases each). This CDR3 comprises 15 residues. V was shortened by 8 bases and J by 3 bases, with 20 bases between the two germline ends. CDR1 is MGHDK and CDR2 is SYGVNS in the germline V gene.

With respect to this clone: Other DNA sequences from this sample encode an identical CDR3 as well. The J gene is TRBJ1-2, the V gene TRBV7-9; no firm D call. CDR1 and CDR2 from the germline V gene are SEHNR and FQNEAQ (reference sequence). Trimming left V 5 bases short and J 2 bases short, with 9 bases between. This CDR3 is built from 13 residues. The CDR3 bases are TGTGCCAGCAGCCGTGACACCAACTATGGCTACACCTTC. The encoded protein is CASSRDTNYGYTF.

This chain links TRBV28 with TRBJ2-7; D possibly corresponds to TRBD1 (6 bases). Germline values: CDR1 MDHEN, CDR2 SYDVKM. V lost 5 bases and J 10 bases, leaving 12 bases between the germline ends. This CDR3 has 11 amino acids. The DNA of the CDR3 is TGTGCCAGCAGTGGACAGTGGCAACAGTACTTC. Translation: CASSGQWQQYF.

CDR3 sequence reads: CSLFKGYKQFF. DNA of the CDR3: TGCAGCCTCTTTAAGGGGTACAAGCAGTTCTTC. This chain links TRBV29-1 with TRBJ2-1, with TRBD1 as a possible D gene (5 bases). This CDR3 has 11 amino acids. Germline V CDR1 and CDR2: SQVTM, ANQGSEA. Trimming took off 8 bases at V and 11 bases at J, with 16 bases between the two ends.

V is TRBV19 and J is TRBJ1-5; TRBD1 is a possible D gene (5 bases). The V gene's germline CDR1 is LNHDA and CDR2 SQIVND (reference sequence). This CDR3 spans 13 amino acids. Trimming removed 6 bases from V and 4 bases from J, with 10 bases in between. Written as DNA, the CDR3 is TGTGCCAGTAGCACGACAGTGAATCAGCCCCAGCATTTT. It encodes CASSTTVNQPQHF.

The V call is TRBV5-4, the J call TRBJ2-7; 9 bases fit TRBD2. Germline V gene sequence: CDR1 SGHNT, CDR2 YYREEE (reference sequence). After removal of 1 base from V and 5 bases from J, the junction contained 4 bases not matched to a gene. The CDR3 sequence is 14 residues long. DNA of the CDR3: TGTGCCAGCAGCTTGACTAGCGGGTCGCACGAGCAGTACTTC. Its protein is CASSLTSGSHEQYF.

The CDR3 loop is CASSSRSRGNEQYF. CDR3 nucleotide sequence: TGTGCCAGCAGTTCCCGATCTAGGGGTAACGAGCAGTACTTC. The rearrangement joins TRBV27 to TRBJ2-7; D is possibly TRBD1 (5 bases). V was cut by 4 bases and J by 5 bases, with 15 bases left in between. Germline assignment: CDR1 MNHEY and CDR2 SMNVEV (reference sequence). The CDR3 covers 14 residues.

CDR3 nucleotides: TGTGCCAGTACGGACAGGGTAGAGGGTCAGCCCCAGCATTTT. Its protein product is CASTDRVEGQPQHF. The chain combines TRBV19 with TRBJ1-5; 8 nucleotides agree with TRBD1. The CDR3 runs 14 residues. The germline gives CDR1 LNHDA, CDR2 SQIVND (reference sequence). V dropped 7 bases and J dropped 6; count of bases not matched to a gene: 8.

The chain links TRBV7-2 to TRBJ2-1; D call uncertain. V was pared by 1 base and J by 4 bases, with 8 bases between. Germline lookup yields CDR1 SGHTA and CDR2 FQGNSA. This CDR3 has 14 amino acids. This CDR3 is CASSLDYGYNEQFF. The CDR3 DNA sequence: TGTGCCAGCAGCTTAGACTACGGGTACAATGAGCAGTTCTTC.

This rearrangement joins TRBV6-4 to TRBJ2-6, with D hard to call. This CDR3 has 15 residues. Deletions cut 3 bases from V and 4 bases from J, with 10 bases between. The germline V gene has CDR1 MRHNA and CDR2 SNTAGT. In DNA, the CDR3 is TGTGCCAGCAGTGAACGGAACTCCGGGGCCAACGTCCTGACTTTC. This codes for CASSERNSGANVLTF.

The chain joins TRBV30 to TRBJ1-1; no definite D call. The CDR3 consists of 12 residues. In germline, CDR1 is GTSNPN, CDR2 SVGIG (reference sequence). Trimming shortened V by 4 bases and J by 5 bases, and 11 bases separated the two germline ends. CDR3 loop: CAWTGEQTEAFF. The CDR3 DNA follows: TGTGCCTGGACTGGTGAACAGACTGAAGCTTTCTTT.

The rearrangement links TRBV5-1 to TRBJ1-5, with D possibly being TRBD1 (5 bases). This CDR3 contains 14 residues. Trimming removed 5 bases at V and 5 bases at J, with 14 bases between. CDR1 SGHRS and CDR2 YFSETQ come from the germline V gene. The chain's CDR3 is CASRLSEGDQPQHF. The CDR3 nucleotides are TGCGCCAGCAGATTGTCGGAAGGGGATCAGCCCCAGCATTTT.

The chain links TRBV10-1 to TRBJ2-7; perhaps TRBD2 as D (5 bases). Germline CDR1 is WNHNN and CDR2 is SYGVQD (reference sequence). There are 16 residues in the CDR3. V dropped 0 bases and J dropped 0 bases, with 12 bases sitting between them. The CDR3 sequence: CASSESEAAPSYEQYF. In DNA, the CDR3 is TGCGCCAGCAGTGAGTCAGAAGCGGCACCCTCCTACGAGCAGTACTTC.

This clone was detected only once. The genes are TRBV18 and TRBJ1-1; a possible D gene is TRBD1 (5 bases). V lost 6 bases and J 2 bases, leaving 13 bases between the germline ends. CDR1 is KGHSH, CDR2 LQKENI, per germline. The CDR3 totals 14 residues. CDR3 sequence reads: CASSPGGGNTEAFF. The CDR3 region has the DNA TGTGCCAGCTCGCCCGGGGGGGGAAACACTGAAGCTTTCTTT.